The 29 T cell receptor beta chains given below trace back to one sample, sequenced in a study of OX40 agonist ivuxolimab in advanced cancers. The library was built by means of the immunoSEQ multiplex PCR assay. The source is immuneACCESS, and TCRdb retained only in-frame sequences with V and J called. Part of the clones is not carried over; for the studies checked, unresolved V genes explain less than half of this, and the remainder is unexplained. The sample contains under 80,000 clones, almost 85% of them found a single time. The ten largest clonotypes hold around 5% of the sample. The specimen comprised CD4+ or CD8+ T cells sorted from blood, sampled in a trial of the OX40 agonist ivuxolimab. These receptors were obtained from an adult with an advanced solid tumor such as melanoma, head and neck, liver or kidney cancer.

The V and J genes are TRBV7-2 and TRBJ2-3; the D gene is possibly TRBD2 (6 bases). CDR1 and CDR2 (germline): SGHTA, FQGNSA. Trimming removed 4 bases at V and 3 bases at J, with 8 bases between. The CDR3 sequence is 13 residues long. DNA of the CDR3: TGTGCCAGCAGCTGGGGGGAAACAGATACGCAGTATTTT. Translation: CASSWGETDTQYF. Together with reference TRBV7-2 and TRBJ2-3, the CDR3 gives the full variable domain: GAGVSQSPSNKVTEKGKDVELRCDPISGHTALYWYRQSLGQGLEFLIYFQGNSAPDKSGLPSDRFSAERTGGSVSTLTIQRTQQEDSAVYLCASSWGETDTQYFGPGTRLTVL.

This chain links TRBV6-5 with TRBJ1-3, with D possibly being TRBD1 (6 bases). With 3 bases removed from V and 3 bases from J, the gap between germline ends came to 15 bases. The CDR3 sequence is 16 residues long. Per the germline V gene, CDR1 is MNHEY and CDR2 is SVGAGI. CDR3 residues: CASSYGRGRGGNTIYF. Written as DNA, the CDR3 is TGTGCCAGCAGTTATGGTCGGGGGCGAGGTGGAAACACCATATATTTT.

The chain is built from TRBV7-3 and TRBJ2-6; TRBD1 matches at 8 bases. Trimming took 5 bases from V and 11 from J; bases not matched to a gene: 5. This CDR3 region has 13 residues. Germline V gene sequence: CDR1 SGHTA, CDR2 FQGTGA. For the CDR3, the DNA is TGTGCCAGCAGCCCGCCGGACAGGGACGTCCTGACTTTC. It yields the protein CASSPPDRDVLTF.

The chain has TRBV2 and TRBJ1-5; D is undetermined. Per the germline V gene, CDR1 is SNHLY and CDR2 is FYNNEI. Trimming pared 7 bases from V and 0 bases from J, leaving 7 bases between. This CDR3 contains 13 residues. The CDR3 bases are TGTGCCAGCAATTGGAATAGCAATCAGCCCCAGCATTTT. Encoded protein: CASNWNSNQPQHF.

This clone was seen only once. This rearrangement joins TRBV7-9 to TRBJ2-7; D is possibly TRBD1 (6 bases). Germline V gene lookup returns CDR1 SEHNR and CDR2 FQNEAQ (reference sequence). The CDR3 consists of 13 residues. V lost 7 bases to trimming and J lost 3 bases, with 13 bases between them. The CDR3 DNA follows: TGTGCCAGCAAACGGGACACTGACTACGAGCAGTACTTC. This encodes CASKRDTDYEQYF.

The rearrangement joins TRBV6-1 to TRBJ2-1, with 7 bases fitting TRBD2. CDR1 is MNHNS and CDR2 is SASEGT in the germline V gene. With V trimmed by 9 bases and J by 2 bases, 7 bases remained unmatched. CDR3 length: 14 amino acids. The CDR3 region has the DNA TGTGCCAGTGCGAGCGGGGCAACCTACAATGAGCAGTTCTTC. It is translated as CASASGATYNEQFF.

This chain uses TRBV20-1 with TRBJ2-5; D uncertain. The DNA matches TRBJ2-7 better at its end, which makes the J call doubtful. CDR3 size: 11 residues. Germline-derived CDR1 and CDR2 are DFQATT and SNEGSKA (reference sequence). The CDR3 spells CSATDAYEQYF. As DNA, the CDR3 is TGCAGTGCTACCGATGCCTACGAGCAGTACTTC.

This chain joins TRBV5-1 and TRBJ2-1; 11 nucleotides align to TRBD2. J gave up 6 bases and V 5 bases, and 4 bases lay outside the gene matches. The length of the CDR3 is 14 residues. In germline, CDR1 is SGHRS, CDR2 YFSETQ. The CDR3 loop is CASRSGTSGNEQFF. In DNA, the CDR3 is TGCGCCAGCAGGTCCGGGACTAGCGGCAATGAGCAGTTCTTC. Looking up the rest from reference TRBV5-1 and TRBJ2-1 gives the full variable domain: KAGVTQTPRYLIKTRGQQVTLSCSPISGHRSVSWYQQTPGQGLQFLFEYFSETQRNKGNFPGRFSGRQFSNSRSEMNVSTLELGDSALYLCASRSGTSGNEQFFGPGTRLTVL.

The chain recombines TRBV7-9 with TRBJ1-3; tentatively, D is TRBD1 (5 bases). CDR1 SEHNR and CDR2 FQNEAQ come from the germline V gene (reference sequence). There are 15 residues in the CDR3. Deletions cut 9 bases from V and 2 bases from J, with 17 bases between. CDR3 DNA sequence: TGTGCCAGTCGTGAGCTACGGGGGGCTGGAAACACCATATATTTT. This codes for CASRELRGAGNTIYF.

The rearrangement uses TRBV4-1 and TRBJ1-5, with D possibly being TRBD1 (5 bases). Trimming pared 0 bases from V and 8 bases from J, leaving 17 bases between. Germline-derived CDR1 and CDR2 are MGHRA and YSYEKL. CDR3 length: 16 residues. CDR3 sequence (DNA): TGCGCCAGCAGCCAAGATCTTGGTGGTGGGGGGGAGCCCCAGCATTTT. Its translation is CASSQDLGGGGEPQHF.

The V gene is TRBV19, the J gene TRBJ1-2; 9 bases map to TRBD1. The trim removed 5 bases at V and 5 bases at J, leaving 6 bases unmatched. Germline lookup yields CDR1 LNHDA and CDR2 SQIVND (reference sequence). The CDR3 length is 14 residues. The CDR3 here is CASSAQGAGYGYTF. The DNA of the CDR3 is TGTGCCAGTAGTGCACAGGGGGCAGGATATGGCTACACCTTC.

The CDR3 coding sequence is TGCGCCAGCAGCCCCCAGGACGGTTCTTACGAGCAGTACTTC. It codes for CASSPQDGSYEQYF. V is TRBV5-1 and J is TRBJ2-7, with D unresolved. With 4 bases removed from V and 4 bases from J, the gap between germline ends came to 15 bases. This CDR3 has 14 amino acids. CDR1 is SGHRS and CDR2 is YFSETQ in the germline V gene.

V and J are TRBV4-2 and TRBJ2-1; no definite D call. From germline, CDR1 is LGHNA and CDR2 YNFKEQ. Trimming pared 1 base from V and 4 bases from J, leaving 8 bases between. This CDR3 is built from 14 residues. CDR3 loop: CASSQVEKYNEQFF. DNA for the CDR3: TGTGCCAGCAGCCAAGTGGAGAAATACAATGAGCAGTTCTTC.

This clone showed up just a few times. V gene TRBV7-9 combines with J gene TRBJ2-1, with a tentative D call TRBD1 (5 bases). The CDR3 length is 13 residues. With 10 bases removed from V and 1 base from J, the gap between germline ends came to 11 bases. The germline V gene has CDR1 SEHNR and CDR2 FQNEAQ (reference sequence). The DNA of the CDR3 is TGTGCCATCCAGGGTGATTCCTACAATGAGCAGTTCTTC. The encoded protein is CAIQGDSYNEQFF.

The genes are TRBV5-4 and TRBJ2-1, with 8 bases lining up with TRBD2. Trimming at V came to 0 bases and at J to 5 bases, leaving 7 bases not matched to a gene. The CDR3 totals 16 residues. CDR1 is SGHNT and CDR2 is YYREEE in the germline V gene (reference sequence). Here the CDR3 DNA reads TGTGCCAGCAGCTTGGCCTCGGGGGGGACTAACAATGAGCAGTTCTTC. This sequence encodes CASSLASGGTNNEQFF.

The rearrangement links TRBV15 to TRBJ2-3; 11 bases agree with TRBD2. CDR1 is LNHNV and CDR2 is YYDKDF in the germline V gene (reference sequence). V was clipped by 5 bases and J by 2 bases; unmatched bases: 6. This CDR3 spans 16 amino acids. DNA for the CDR3: TGTGCCACCAGCCTTGGGACTAGCGGATACACAGATACGCAGTATTTT. Its translation: CATSLGTSGYTDTQYF.

This rearrangement joins TRBV2 to TRBJ2-5; 7 nucleotides align to TRBD1. J lost 4 bases, V lost 7 bases, and 6 bases had no gene match. The CDR3 is 13 residues long. In germline, CDR1 is SNHLY, CDR2 FYNNEI. The CDR3, as DNA: TGTGCCAGCATTACAGACAGGGTAGAGACCCAGTACTTC. Amino acid sequence: CASITDRVETQYF.

The chain carries TRBV2 and TRBJ2-3; 9 positions agree with TRBD2. After removal of 7 bases from V and 4 bases from J, the junction contained 12 bases not matched to a gene. The length of the CDR3 is 16 residues. Germline V gives CDR1 SNHLY, CDR2 FYNNEI. The CDR3 region has the DNA TGTGCCAGCACCCTGGGGGCGGGAGGGCCGGCAGATACGCAGTATTTT. Encoded protein: CASTLGAGGPADTQYF.

A word on this clone: At one end, the junction sequence differs from germline, possibly due to a read error. The gene calls are TRBV5-6 and TRBJ2-3, with TRBD2 identical over 13 bases. Germline loops: CDR1 SGHDT, CDR2 YYEEEE. This CDR3 is 14 amino acids long. CDR3 DNA: TGTGCCAGCAGATACGGGACTAGCGGGATCATTACAGGTTTT. Translating gives CASRYGTSGIITGF.

This chain uses TRBV29-1 with TRBJ1-2; D is possibly TRBD1 (6 bases). V dropped 6 bases and J dropped 4 bases, with 18 bases sitting between them. Germline lookup yields CDR1 SQVTM and CDR2 ANQGSEA. The CDR3 consists of 14 residues. CDR3 in amino acids: CSVATRQEIYGYTF. The CDR3, as DNA: TGCAGCGTAGCGACTAGACAGGAAATCTATGGCTACACCTTC.

The chain joins TRBV5-4 to TRBJ2-7; 10 bases are shared with TRBD1. The V segment lost 4 bases and the J segment 2 bases; nucleotides outside the gene matches: 6. Per the germline V gene, CDR1 is SGHNT and CDR2 is YYREEE (reference sequence). This CDR3 comprises 15 residues. CDR3 sequence reads: CASSDRGTGAYEQYF. CDR3 coding DNA: TGTGCCAGCAGCGATCGGGGGACAGGGGCCTACGAGCAGTACTTC.

The chain is built from TRBV7-2 and TRBJ2-7, with a weak D call TRBD2 (5 bases). With 7 bases removed from V and 6 bases from J, the gap between germline ends came to 13 bases. CDR1 is SGHTA, CDR2 FQGNSA, per germline. The CDR3 is 12 residues long. The CDR3 DNA sequence: TGTGCCAGCACGAACCGGGGAAGCGAGCAGTACTTC. Its translation is CASTNRGSEQYF. Looking up the rest from reference TRBV7-2 and TRBJ2-7 gives the full variable domain: GAGVSQSPSNKVTEKGKDVELRCDPISGHTALYWYRQSLGQGLEFLIYFQGNSAPDKSGLPSDRFSAERTGGSVSTLTIQRTQQEDSAVYLCASTNRGSEQYFGPGTRLTVT.

This chain joins TRBV18 and TRBJ2-3, with D possibly TRBD1 on 5 matching bases. Germline CDR1 reads KGHSH; CDR2 reads LQKENI. The CDR3 is 16 amino acids. With 8 bases removed from V and 10 bases from J, the gap between germline ends came to 28 bases. The CDR3 reads CASLRGSPLGTGAQYF. Written as DNA, the CDR3 is TGTGCCAGCCTTAGGGGCTCTCCCTTGGGCACAGGAGCGCAGTATTTT.

The CDR3 DNA reads as TGCGCCAGCAGTTCTCTGCTGTCTTACGAGCAGTACTTC. Protein sequence: CASSSLLSYEQYF. The chain carries TRBV10-2 and TRBJ2-7, with D uncertain. The CDR3 length is 13 residues. Germline lookup yields CDR1 WSHSY and CDR2 SAAADI. V lost 5 bases to trimming and J lost 4 bases, with 12 bases between them.

The V and J genes are TRBV5-1 and TRBJ2-2; D unresolved. Germline loops: CDR1 SGHRS, CDR2 YFSETQ. This CDR3 spans 14 amino acids. Trimming shortened V by 4 bases and J by 5 bases, and 12 bases separated the two germline ends. The CDR3 spells CASSTGVGTGELFF. As DNA, the CDR3 is TGCGCCAGCAGCACCGGAGTCGGAACCGGGGAGCTGTTTTTT.

The rearrangement links TRBV19 to TRBJ1-2; D perhaps matches TRBD1 (5 bases). Looked up from germline, CDR1 is LNHDA and CDR2 is SQIVND (reference sequence). Trimming left V 1 base short and J 8 bases short, with 14 bases between. This CDR3 has 14 residues. In DNA, the CDR3 is TGTGCCAGTAGTATAGGATACCAGGGTCGAGGCTACACCTTC. Encoded protein: CASSIGYQGRGYTF.

V gene TRBV27 combines with J gene TRBJ2-5; possibly TRBD1 or TRBD2 for D (5 bases each). TRBJ2-7 explains the end of the DNA better; the J call may be wrong. Germline V gene lookup returns CDR1 MNHEY and CDR2 SMNVEV (reference sequence). CDR3 length: 14 residues. CDR3 amino acids: CASSLTRDPYEQYF. The DNA for the CDR3 is TGTGCCAGCAGTCTCACCCGGGACCCCTACGAGCAGTACTTC.

The chain carries TRBV10-1 and TRBJ1-1, with TRBD1 identical over 7 bases. The CDR3 spans 16 residues. V trimming: 0 bases; J trimming: 2 bases; junction bases outside the gene matches: 6. Germline V gene sequence: CDR1 WNHNN, CDR2 SYGVQD (reference sequence). This CDR3 reads CASSESTGQVNTEAFF. As DNA, the CDR3 is TGCGCCAGCAGTGAGTCGACCGGACAGGTAAACACTGAAGCTTTCTTT.

The genes are TRBV4-1 and TRBJ1-1, with TRBD1 matching 9 bases. The CDR3 is 18 amino acids. CDR1 is MGHRA, CDR2 YSYEKL, per germline. J was trimmed by 4 bases and V by 3 bases; bases with no gene match: 15. CDR3: CASSHYLTGGGLPTEAFF. CDR3 coding DNA: TGCGCCAGCAGCCATTACCTCACAGGGGGCGGGCTCCCCACTGAAGCTTTCTTT.